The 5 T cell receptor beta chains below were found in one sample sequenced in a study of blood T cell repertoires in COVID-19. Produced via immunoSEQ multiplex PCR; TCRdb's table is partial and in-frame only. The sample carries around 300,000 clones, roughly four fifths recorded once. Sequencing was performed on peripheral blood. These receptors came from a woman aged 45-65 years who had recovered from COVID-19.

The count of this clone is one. The CDR3 reads CASSPQTGGRNSPLHF. DNA of the CDR3: TGTGCCAGCTCACCGCAGACAGGGGGCAGGAATTCACCCCTCCACTTT. The rearrangement uses TRBV18 and TRBJ1-6; TRBD1 aligns across 10 bases. The V gene end was trimmed by 3 bases and the J gene end by 7 bases; junction bases not matched to a gene: 6. There are 16 residues in the CDR3. CDR1 and CDR2 (germline): KGHSH, LQKENI.

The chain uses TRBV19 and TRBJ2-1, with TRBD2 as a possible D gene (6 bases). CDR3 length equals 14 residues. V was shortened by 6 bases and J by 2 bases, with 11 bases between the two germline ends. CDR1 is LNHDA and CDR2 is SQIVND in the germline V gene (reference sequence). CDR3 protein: CASRSGGTYNEQFF. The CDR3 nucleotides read TGTGCCAGTAGGAGCGGAGGGACCTACAATGAGCAGTTCTTC.

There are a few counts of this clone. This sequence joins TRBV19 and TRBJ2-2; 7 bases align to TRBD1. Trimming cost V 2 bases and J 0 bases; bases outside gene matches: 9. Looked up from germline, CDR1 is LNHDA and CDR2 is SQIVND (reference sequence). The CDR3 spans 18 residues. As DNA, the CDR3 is TGTGCCAGTAGTATAAAGGGGACAGCGTTCGCGAACACCGGGGAGCTGTTTTTT. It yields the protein CASSIKGTAFANTGELFF.

CDR3 sequence: CAISDRAGGFGTQYF. The CDR3 nucleotides are TGTGCCATCAGTGATCGGGCGGGGGGCTTTGGTACGCAGTATTTT. The chain is built from TRBV10-3 and TRBJ2-3, with 8 bases identical to TRBD2. In germline, CDR1 is ENHRY, CDR2 SYGVKD. This CDR3 spans 15 amino acids. V lost 3 bases to trimming and J lost 8 bases; unmatched junction nucleotides: 10.

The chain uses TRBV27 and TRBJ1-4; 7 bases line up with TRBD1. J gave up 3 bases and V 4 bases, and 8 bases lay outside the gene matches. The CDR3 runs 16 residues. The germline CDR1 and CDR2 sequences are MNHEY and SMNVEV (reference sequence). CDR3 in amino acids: CASSYLSGTANEKLFF. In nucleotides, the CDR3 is TGTGCCAGCAGTTATTTGTCCGGGACAGCTAATGAAAAACTGTTTTTT.